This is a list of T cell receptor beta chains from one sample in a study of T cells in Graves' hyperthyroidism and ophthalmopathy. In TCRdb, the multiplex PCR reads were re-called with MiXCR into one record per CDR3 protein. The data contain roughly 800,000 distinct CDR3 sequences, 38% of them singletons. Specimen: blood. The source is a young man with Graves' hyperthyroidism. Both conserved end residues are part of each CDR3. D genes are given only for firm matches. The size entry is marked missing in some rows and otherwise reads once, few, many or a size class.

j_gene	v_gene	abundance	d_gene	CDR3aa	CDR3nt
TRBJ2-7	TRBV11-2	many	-	CASSKGGDEQYF	TGTGCCAGCAGCAAAGGGGGTGACGAGCAGTACTTC
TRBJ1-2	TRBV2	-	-	CASSVTSQDYGYTF	TGTGCCAGCAGTGTCACCTCACAAGACTATGGCTACACCTTC
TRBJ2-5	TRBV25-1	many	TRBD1	CASSAWDREVQTQYF	TGTGCCAGCAGTGCCTGGGACAGGGAGGTCCAGACCCAGTACTTC
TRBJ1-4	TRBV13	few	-	CASSLRGEEKLFF	TGTGCCAGCAGCTTAAGGGGGGAGGAAAAACTGTTTTTT
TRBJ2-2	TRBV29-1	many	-	CSGALLNTGELFF	TGCAGCGGGGCCCTCCTGAACACCGGGGAGCTGTTTTTT
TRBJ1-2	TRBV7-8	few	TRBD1	CASSPSTGPQGYTF	TGTGCCAGCAGCCCTTCGACAGGGCCCCAGGGCTACACCTTC
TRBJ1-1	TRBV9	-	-	CASSPSVTEAFF	TGTGCCAGCAGTCCTTCGGTCACTGAAGCTTTCTTT
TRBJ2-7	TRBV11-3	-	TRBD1	CASSFTGTGGGEQYF	TGTGCCAGCAGCTTTACCGGGACAGGGGGCGGCGAGCAGTACTTC
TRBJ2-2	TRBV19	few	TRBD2	CASSRVPAGNTGELFF	TGTGCCAGTAGTCGCGTTCCAGCGGGAAACACCGGGGAGCTGTTTTTT
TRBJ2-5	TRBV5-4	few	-	CASSHDPGSQETQYF	TGTGCCAGCAGCCACGACCCGGGAAGCCAAGAGACCCAGTACTTC
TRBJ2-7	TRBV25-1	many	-	CASQSDRAYEQYF	TGTGCCAGCCAAAGCGACAGAGCCTACGAGCAGTACTTC
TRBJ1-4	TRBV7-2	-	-	CASSLASATNEKLFF	TGTGCCAGCAGCTTAGCCAGCGCAACTAATGAAAAACTGTTTTTT
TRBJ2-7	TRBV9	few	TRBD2	CASSHRLAGGTGEQYF	TGTGCCAGCAGCCACCGACTAGCGGGAGGTACGGGAGAGCAGTACTTC
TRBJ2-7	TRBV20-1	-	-	CSARSRLSLYEQYF	TGCAGTGCTAGATCGCGGCTTTCCCTATACGAGCAGTACTTC
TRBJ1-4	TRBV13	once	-	CASSLGHREKLFF	TGTGCCAGCAGCTTAGGACATCGAGAAAAACTGTTTTTT
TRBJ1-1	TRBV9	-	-	CASTEGVATEAFF	TGTGCCAGCACCGAAGGGGTGGCCACTGAAGCTTTCTTT
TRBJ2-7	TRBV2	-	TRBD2	CASSYTGAGYDEQYF	TGTGCCAGCAGTTATACCGGAGCGGGATACGACGAGCAGTACTTC
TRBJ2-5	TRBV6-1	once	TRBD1	CASSGTTGSQETQYF	TGTGCCAGCAGTGGAACGACAGGGAGCCAAGAGACCCAGTACTTC
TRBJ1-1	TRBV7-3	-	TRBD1	CASSQGTARAEAFF	TGTGCCAGCAGCCAGGGGACAGCTCGGGCTGAAGCTTTCTTT
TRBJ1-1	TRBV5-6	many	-	CASSLGGARTEAFF	TGTGCCAGCAGCTTGGGAGGGGCAAGGACTGAAGCTTTCTTT
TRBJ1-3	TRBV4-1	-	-	CASSRLDGSSGNTIYF	TGCGCCAGCAGCCGTTTGGACGGCTCGTCTGGAAACACCATATATTTT
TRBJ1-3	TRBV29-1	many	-	CSVDSPGNTIYF	TGCAGCGTGGACAGCCCTGGAAACACCATATATTTT
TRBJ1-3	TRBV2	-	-	CASSDRGYTIYF	TGTGCCAGCAGTGACAGGGGATACACCATATATTTT
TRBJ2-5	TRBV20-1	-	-	CSARVVTTQYF	TGCAGTGCTAGGGTTGTGACGACCCAGTACTTC
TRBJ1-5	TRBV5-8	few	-	CASRSPHPNQPQHF	TGTGCCAGCAGGTCCCCCCATCCGAATCAGCCCCAGCATTTT
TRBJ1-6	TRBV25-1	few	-	CAWSAGSNSPLHF	TGTGCCTGGAGTGCAGGGAGTAATTCACCCCTCCACTTT
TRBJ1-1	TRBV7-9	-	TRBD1	CASSSRDRDRGRKGTEAFF	TGTGCCAGCAGCTCCCGCGACCGGGACAGGGGGCGGAAGGGCACTGAAGCTTTCTTT
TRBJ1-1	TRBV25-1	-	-	CASALGRMNTEAFF	TGTGCCAGCGCCTTGGGTCGTATGAACACTGAAGCTTTCTTT